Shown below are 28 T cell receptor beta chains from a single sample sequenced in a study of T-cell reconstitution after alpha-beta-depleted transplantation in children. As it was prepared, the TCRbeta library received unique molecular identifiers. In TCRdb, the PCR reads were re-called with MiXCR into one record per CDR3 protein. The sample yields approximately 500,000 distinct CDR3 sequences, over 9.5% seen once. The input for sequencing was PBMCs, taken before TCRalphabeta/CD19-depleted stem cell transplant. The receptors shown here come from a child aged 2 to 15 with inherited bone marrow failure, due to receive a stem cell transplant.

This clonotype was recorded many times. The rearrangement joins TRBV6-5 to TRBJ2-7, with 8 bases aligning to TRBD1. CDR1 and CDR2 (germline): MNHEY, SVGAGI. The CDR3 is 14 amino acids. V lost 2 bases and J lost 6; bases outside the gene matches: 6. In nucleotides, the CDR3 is TGTGCCAGCAGTTACGTCCAGGGGGCTTTCGAGCAGTACTTC. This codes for CASSYVQGAFEQYF.

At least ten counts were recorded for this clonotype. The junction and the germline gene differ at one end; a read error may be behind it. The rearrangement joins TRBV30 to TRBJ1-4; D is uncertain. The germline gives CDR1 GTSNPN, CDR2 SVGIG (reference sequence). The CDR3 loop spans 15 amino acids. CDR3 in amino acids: CAWSDGGTTYEKLFF. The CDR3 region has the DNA TGTGCCTGGAGTGACGGAGGAACAACTTATGAAAAACTGTTTTTT.

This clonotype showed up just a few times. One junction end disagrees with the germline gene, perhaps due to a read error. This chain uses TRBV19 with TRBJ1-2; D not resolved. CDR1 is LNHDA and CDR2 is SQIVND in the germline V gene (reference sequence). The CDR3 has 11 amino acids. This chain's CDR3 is CAVGYFYGYTF. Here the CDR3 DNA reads TGCGCGGTGGGGTACTTCTATGGCTACACCTTC.

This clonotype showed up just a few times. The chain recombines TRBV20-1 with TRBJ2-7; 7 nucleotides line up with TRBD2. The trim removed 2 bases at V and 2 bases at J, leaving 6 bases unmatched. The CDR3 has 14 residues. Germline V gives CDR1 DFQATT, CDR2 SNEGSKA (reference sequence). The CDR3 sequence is CSARRGLAAYEQYF. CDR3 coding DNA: TGCAGTGCTAGACGTGGGCTAGCGGCCTACGAGCAGTACTTC.

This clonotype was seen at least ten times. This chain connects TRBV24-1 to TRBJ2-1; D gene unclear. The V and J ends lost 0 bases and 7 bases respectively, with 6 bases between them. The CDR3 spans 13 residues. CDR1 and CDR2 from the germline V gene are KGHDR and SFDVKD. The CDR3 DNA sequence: TGTGCCACCAGTGATTTGAGATTTAATGAGCAGTTCTTC. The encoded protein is CATSDLRFNEQFF.

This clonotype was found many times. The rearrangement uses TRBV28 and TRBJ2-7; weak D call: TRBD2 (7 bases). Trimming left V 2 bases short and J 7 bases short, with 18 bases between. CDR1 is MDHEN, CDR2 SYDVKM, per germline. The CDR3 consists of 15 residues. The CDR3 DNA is TGTGCCAGCAGTTTAGGGGGAGGGGGGATGAATGAGCAGTACTTC. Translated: CASSLGGGGMNEQYF.

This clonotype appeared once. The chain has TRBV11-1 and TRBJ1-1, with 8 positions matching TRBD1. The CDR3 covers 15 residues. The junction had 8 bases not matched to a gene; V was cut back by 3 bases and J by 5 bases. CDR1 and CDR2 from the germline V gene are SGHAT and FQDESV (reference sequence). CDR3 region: CASSFGTGRDTEAFF. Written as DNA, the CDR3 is TGTGCCAGCAGCTTTGGGACAGGACGAGATACTGAAGCTTTCTTT. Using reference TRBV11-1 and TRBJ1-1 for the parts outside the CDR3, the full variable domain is EAEVAQSPRYKITEKSQAVAFWCDPISGHATLYWYRQILGQGPELLVQFQDESVVDDSQLPKDRFSAERLKGVDSTLKIQPAELGDSAMYLCASSFGTGRDTEAFFGQGTRLTVV.

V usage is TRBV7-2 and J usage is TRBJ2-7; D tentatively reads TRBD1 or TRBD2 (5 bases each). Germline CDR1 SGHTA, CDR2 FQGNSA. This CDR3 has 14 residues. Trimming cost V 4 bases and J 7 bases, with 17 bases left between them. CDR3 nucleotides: TGTGCCAGCAGCTCGGGACGTGCAGCGAGGGAGCAGTACTTC. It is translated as CASSSGRAAREQYF.

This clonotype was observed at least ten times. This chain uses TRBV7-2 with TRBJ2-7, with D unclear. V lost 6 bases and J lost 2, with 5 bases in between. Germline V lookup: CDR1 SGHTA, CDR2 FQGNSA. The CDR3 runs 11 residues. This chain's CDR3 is CASSPAYEQYF. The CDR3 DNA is TGTGCCAGCAGTCCAGCCTACGAGCAGTACTTC.

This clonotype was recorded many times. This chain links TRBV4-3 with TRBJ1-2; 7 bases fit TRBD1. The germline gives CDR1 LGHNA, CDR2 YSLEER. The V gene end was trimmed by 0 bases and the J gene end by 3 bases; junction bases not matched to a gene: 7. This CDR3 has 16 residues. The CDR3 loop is CASSQDPQTGHYGYTF. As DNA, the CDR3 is TGCGCCAGCAGCCAAGATCCCCAGACAGGGCACTATGGCTACACCTTC.

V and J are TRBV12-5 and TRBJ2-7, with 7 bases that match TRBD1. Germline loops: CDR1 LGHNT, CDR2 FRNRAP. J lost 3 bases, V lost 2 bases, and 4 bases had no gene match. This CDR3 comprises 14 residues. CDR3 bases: TGTGCTAGTGGTTTGCCCCGGGACAGCTACGAGCAGTACTTC. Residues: CASGLPRDSYEQYF. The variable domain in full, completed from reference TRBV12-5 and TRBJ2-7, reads DARVTQTPRHKVTEMGQEVTMRCQPILGHNTVFWYRQTMMQGLELLAYFRNRAPLDDSGMPKDRFSAEMPDATLATLKIQPSEPRDSAVYFCASGLPRDSYEQYFGPGTRLTVT.

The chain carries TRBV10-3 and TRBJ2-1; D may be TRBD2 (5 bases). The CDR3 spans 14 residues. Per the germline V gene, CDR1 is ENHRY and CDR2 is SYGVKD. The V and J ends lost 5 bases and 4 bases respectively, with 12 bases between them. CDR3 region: CAISSSGGYNEQFF. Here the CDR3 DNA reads TGTGCCATCAGTTCCAGCGGCGGATACAATGAGCAGTTCTTC.

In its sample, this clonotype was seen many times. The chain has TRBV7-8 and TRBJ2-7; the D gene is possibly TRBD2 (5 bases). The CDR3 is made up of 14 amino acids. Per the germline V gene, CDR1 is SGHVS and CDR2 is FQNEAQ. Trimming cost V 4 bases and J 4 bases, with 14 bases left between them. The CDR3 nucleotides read TGTGCCAGCAGCTCGCCAGACGGGGTTTACGAGCAGTACTTC. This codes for CASSSPDGVYEQYF.

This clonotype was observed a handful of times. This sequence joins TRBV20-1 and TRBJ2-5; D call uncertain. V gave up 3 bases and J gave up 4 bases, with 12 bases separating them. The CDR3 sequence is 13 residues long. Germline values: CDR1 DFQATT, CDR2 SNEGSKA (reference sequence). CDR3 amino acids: CSASVRPGETQYF. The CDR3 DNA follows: TGCAGTGCTAGTGTCCGGCCGGGAGAGACCCAGTACTTC.

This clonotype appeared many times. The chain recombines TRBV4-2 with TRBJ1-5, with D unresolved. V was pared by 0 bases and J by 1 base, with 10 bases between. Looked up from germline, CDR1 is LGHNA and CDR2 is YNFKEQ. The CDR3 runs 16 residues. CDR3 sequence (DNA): TGTGCCAGCAGCCAAGACATTCCCGGGAGCAATCAGCCCCAGCATTTT. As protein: CASSQDIPGSNQPQHF.

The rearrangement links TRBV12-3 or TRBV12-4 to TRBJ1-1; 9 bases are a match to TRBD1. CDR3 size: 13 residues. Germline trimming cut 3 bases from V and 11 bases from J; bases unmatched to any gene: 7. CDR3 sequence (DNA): TGTGCCAGCAGTTTGGCGGGGACAGGGCTGGCTTTCTTT. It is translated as CASSLAGTGLAFF.

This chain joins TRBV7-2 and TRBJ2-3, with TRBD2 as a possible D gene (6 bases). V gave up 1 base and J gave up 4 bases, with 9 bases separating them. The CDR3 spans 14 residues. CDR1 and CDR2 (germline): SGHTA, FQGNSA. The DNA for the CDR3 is TGTGCCAGCAGCTTAGGTGCGGGGTCAGATACGCAGTATTTT. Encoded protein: CASSLGAGSDTQYF.

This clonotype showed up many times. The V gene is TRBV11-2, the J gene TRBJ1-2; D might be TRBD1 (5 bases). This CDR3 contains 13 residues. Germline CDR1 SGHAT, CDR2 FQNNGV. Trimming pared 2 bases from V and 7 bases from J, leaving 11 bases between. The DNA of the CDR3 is TGTGCCAGCAGCTTACAGGGTTTGGCTGGCTACACCTTC. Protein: CASSLQGLAGYTF.

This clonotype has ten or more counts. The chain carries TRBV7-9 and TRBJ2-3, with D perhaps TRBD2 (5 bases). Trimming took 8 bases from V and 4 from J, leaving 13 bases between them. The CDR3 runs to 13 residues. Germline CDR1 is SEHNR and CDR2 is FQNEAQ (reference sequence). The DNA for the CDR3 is TGTGCCAGCGAGGGTCGCTGGCCAGATACGCAGTATTTT. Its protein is CASEGRWPDTQYF.

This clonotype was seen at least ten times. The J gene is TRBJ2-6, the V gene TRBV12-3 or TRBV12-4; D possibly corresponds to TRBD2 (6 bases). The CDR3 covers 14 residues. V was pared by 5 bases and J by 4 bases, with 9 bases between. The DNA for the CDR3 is TGTGCCAGCAGTCAGGGAGGAGGGGCCAACGTCCTGACTTTC. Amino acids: CASSQGGGANVLTF.

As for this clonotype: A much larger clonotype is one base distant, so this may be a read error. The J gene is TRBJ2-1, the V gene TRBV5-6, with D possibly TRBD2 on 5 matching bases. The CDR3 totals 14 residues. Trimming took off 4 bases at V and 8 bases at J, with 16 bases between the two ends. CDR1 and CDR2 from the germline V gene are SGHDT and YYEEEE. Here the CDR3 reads CASSPLGAPHEQFF. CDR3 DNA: TGTGCCAGCAGCCCATTGGGAGCCCCCCATGAGCAGTTCTTC.

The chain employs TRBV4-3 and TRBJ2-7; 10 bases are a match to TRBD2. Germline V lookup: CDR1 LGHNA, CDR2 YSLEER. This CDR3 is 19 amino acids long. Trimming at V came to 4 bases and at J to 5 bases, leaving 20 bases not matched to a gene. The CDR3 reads CASSRRGPGTSEHPHEQYF. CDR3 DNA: TGCGCCAGCAGCCGAAGGGGCCCCGGGACTAGCGAGCATCCCCACGAGCAGTACTTC.

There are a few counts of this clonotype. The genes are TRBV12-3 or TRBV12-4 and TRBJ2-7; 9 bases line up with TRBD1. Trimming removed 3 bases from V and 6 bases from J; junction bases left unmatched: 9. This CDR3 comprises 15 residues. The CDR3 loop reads CASSFRDRERAEQYF. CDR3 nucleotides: TGTGCCAGCAGTTTCCGGGACAGGGAACGGGCCGAGCAGTACTTC.

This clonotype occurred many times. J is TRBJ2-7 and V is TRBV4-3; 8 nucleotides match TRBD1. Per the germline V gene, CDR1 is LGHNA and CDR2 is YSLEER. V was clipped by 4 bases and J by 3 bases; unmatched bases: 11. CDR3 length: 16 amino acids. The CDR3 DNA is TGCGCCAGCAGCCGCCTTCAAACAGGGGGGTACTACGAGCAGTACTTC. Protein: CASSRLQTGGYYEQYF.

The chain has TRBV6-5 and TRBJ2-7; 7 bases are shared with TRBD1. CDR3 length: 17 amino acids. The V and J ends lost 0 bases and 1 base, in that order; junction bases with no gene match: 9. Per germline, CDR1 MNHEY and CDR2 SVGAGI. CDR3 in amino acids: CASSYSPGTAVSYEQYF. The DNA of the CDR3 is TGTGCCAGCAGTTACTCCCCCGGGACAGCAGTTTCCTACGAGCAGTACTTC.

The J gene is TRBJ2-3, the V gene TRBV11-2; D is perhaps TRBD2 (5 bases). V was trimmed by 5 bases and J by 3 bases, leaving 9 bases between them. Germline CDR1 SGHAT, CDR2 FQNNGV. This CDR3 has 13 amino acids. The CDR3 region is CASSELVTDTQYF. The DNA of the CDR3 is TGTGCCAGCAGCGAACTAGTGACAGATACGCAGTATTTT.

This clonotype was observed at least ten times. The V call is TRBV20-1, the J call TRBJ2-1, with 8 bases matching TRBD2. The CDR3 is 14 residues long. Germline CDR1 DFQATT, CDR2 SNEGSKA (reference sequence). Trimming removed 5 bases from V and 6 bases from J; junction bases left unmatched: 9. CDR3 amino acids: CSAPTGTSSNEQFF. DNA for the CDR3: TGCAGTGCTCCTACCGGGACTAGTTCCAATGAGCAGTTCTTC.

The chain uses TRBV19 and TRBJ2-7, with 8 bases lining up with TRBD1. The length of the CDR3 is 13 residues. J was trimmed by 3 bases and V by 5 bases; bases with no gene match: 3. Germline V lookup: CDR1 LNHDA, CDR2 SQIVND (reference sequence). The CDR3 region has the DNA TGTGCCAGTAGTCGGGACAGGTTCTACGAGCAGTACTTC. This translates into CASSRDRFYEQYF. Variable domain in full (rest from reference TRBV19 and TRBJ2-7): DGGITQSPKYLFRKEGQNVTLSCEQNLNHDAMYWYRQDPGQGLRLIYYSQIVNDFQKGDIAEGYSVSREKKESFPLTVTSAQKNPTAFYLCASSRDRFYEQYFGPGTRLTVT.